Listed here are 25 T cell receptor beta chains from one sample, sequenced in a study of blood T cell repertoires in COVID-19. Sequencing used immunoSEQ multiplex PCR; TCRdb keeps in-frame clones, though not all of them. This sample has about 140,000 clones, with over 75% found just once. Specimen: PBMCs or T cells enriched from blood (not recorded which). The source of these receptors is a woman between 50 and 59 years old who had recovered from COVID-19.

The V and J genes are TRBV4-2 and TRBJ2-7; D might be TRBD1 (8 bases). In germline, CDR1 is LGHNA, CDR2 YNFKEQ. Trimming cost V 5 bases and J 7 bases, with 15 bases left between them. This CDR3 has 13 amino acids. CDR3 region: CASSKNRGGEQYF. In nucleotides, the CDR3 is TGTGCCAGCAGCAAAAACAGGGGGGGAGAGCAGTACTTC.

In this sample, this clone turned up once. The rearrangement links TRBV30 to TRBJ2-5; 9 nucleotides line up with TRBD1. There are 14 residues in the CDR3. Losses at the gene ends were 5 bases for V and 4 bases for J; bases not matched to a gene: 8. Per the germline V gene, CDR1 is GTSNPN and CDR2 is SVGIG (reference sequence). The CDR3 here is CAWANTGGGETQYF. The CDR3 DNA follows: TGTGCCTGGGCGAATACAGGGGGCGGAGAGACCCAGTACTTC.

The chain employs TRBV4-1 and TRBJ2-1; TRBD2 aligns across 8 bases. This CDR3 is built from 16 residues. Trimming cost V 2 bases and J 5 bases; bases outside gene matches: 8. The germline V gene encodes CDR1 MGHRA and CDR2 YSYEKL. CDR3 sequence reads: CASSQLGTSKHNEQFF. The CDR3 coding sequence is TGCGCCAGCAGCCAACTAGGGACTAGTAAACACAATGAGCAGTTCTTC.

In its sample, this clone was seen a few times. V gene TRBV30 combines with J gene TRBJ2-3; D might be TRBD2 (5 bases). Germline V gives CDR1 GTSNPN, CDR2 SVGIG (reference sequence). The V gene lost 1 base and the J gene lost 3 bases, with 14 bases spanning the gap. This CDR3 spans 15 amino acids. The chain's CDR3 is CAWSETRGSTDTQYF. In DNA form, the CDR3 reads TGTGCCTGGAGTGAGACCCGAGGGAGTACAGATACGCAGTATTTT.

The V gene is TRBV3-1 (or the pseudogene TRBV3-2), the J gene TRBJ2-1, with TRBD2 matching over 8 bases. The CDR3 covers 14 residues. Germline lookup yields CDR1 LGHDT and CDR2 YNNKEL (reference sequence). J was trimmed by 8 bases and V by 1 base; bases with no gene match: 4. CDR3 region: CASSQAGGRDEQFF. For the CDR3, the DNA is TGTGCCAGCAGCCAAGCGGGAGGGCGAGATGAGCAGTTCTTC.

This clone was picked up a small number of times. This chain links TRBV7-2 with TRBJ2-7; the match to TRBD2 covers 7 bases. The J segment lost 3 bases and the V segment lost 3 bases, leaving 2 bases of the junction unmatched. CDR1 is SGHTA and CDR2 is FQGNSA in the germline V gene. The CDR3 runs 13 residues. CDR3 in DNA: TGTGCCAGCAGCTTGCGGGAGTACTACGAGCAGTACTTC. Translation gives CASSLREYYEQYF.

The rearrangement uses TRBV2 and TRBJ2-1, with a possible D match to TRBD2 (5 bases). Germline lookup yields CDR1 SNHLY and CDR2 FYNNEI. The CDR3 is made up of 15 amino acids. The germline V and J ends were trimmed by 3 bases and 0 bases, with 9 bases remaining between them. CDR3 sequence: CASSDPGFSYNEQFF. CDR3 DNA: TGTGCCAGCAGTGATCCGGGATTCTCCTACAATGAGCAGTTCTTC.

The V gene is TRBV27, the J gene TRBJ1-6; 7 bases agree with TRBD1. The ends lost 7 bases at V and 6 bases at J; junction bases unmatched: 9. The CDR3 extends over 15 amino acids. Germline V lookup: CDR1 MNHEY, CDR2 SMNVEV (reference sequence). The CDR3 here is CASTLGGQTNSPLHF. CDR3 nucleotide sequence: TGTGCCAGCACTCTTGGGGGACAGACTAATTCACCCCTCCACTTT.

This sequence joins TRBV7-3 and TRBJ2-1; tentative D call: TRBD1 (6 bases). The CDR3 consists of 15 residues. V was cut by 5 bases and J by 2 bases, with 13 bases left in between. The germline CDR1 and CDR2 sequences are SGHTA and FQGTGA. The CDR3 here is CASSLRGSTYNEQFF. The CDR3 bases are TGTGCCAGCAGCCTCAGGGGTTCGACCTACAATGAGCAGTTCTTC.

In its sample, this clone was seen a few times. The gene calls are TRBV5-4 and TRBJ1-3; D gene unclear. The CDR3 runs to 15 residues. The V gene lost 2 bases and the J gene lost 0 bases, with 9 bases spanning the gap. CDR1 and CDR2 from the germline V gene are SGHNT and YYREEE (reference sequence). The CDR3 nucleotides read TGTGCCAGCAGCTTAGGCACTAACTCTGGAAACACCATATATTTT. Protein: CASSLGTNSGNTIYF.

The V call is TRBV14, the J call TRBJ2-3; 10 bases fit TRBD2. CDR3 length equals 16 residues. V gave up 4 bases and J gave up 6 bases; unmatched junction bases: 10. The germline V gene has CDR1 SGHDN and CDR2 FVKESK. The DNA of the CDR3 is TGTGCCAGCAGCCTAAGGGCTAGCGGGAGTTCTGATACGCAGTATTTT. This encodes CASSLRASGSSDTQYF.

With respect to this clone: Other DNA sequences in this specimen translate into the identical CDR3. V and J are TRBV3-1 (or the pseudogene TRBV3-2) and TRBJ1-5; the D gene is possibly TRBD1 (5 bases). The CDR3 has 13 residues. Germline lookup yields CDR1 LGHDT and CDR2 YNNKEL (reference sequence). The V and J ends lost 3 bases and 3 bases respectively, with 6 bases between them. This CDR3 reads CASSQGLNQPQHF. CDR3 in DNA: TGTGCCAGCAGCCAGGGGCTCAATCAGCCCCAGCATTTT.

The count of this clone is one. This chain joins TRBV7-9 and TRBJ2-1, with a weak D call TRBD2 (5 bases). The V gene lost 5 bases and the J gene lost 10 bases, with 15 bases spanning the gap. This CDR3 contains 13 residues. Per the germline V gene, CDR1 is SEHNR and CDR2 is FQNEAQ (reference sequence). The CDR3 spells CASSQREGGEQFF. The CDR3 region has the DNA TGTGCCAGCAGCCAGAGAGAGGGTGGGGAGCAGTTCTTC.

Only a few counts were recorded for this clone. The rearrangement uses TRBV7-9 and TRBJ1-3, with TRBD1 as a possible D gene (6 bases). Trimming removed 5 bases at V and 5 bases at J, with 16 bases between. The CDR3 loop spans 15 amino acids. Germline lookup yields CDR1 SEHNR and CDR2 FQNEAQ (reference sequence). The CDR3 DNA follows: TGTGCCAGCAGCCTACAGGGTTTTGAGAGAAACACCATATATTTT. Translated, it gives CASSLQGFERNTIYF.

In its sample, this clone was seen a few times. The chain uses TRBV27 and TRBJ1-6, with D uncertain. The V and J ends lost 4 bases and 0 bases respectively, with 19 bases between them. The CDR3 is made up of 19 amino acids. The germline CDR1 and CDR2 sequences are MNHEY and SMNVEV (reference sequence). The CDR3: CASSSLKVARSSYNSPLHF. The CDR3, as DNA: TGTGCCAGCAGTTCACTAAAGGTGGCAAGGAGCTCCTATAATTCACCCCTCCACTTT.

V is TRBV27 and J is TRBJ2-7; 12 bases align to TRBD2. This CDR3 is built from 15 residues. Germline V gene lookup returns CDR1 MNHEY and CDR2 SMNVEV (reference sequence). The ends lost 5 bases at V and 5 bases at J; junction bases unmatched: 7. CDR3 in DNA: TGTGCCAGCAGTATCACTAGCGGGAGGACCCACGAGCAGTACTTC. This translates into CASSITSGRTHEQYF.

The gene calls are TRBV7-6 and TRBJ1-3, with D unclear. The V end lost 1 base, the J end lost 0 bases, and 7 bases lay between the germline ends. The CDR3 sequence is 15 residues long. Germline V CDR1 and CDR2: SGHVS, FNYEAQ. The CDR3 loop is CASSLDFFSGNTIYF. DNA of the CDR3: TGTGCCAGCAGCTTAGACTTTTTCTCTGGAAACACCATATATTTT.

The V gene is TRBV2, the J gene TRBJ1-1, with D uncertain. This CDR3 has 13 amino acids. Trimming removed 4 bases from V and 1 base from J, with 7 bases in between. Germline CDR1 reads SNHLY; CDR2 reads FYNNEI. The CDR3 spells CASSASGNTEAFF. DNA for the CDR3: TGTGCCAGCAGTGCCTCCGGGAACACTGAAGCTTTCTTT.

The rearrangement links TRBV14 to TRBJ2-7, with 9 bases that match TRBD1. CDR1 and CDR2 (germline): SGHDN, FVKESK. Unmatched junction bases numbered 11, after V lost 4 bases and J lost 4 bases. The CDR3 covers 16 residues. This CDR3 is CASSRIHRDREYEQYF. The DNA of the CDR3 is TGTGCCAGCAGCCGTATCCACCGGGACAGGGAATACGAGCAGTACTTC.

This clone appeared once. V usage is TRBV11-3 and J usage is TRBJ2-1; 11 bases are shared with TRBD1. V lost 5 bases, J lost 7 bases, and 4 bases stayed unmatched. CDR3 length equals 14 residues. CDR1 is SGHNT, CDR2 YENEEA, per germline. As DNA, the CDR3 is TGTGCCAGCAGCGCCCGGGACAGGGGGAATGAGCAGTTCTTC. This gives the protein CASSARDRGNEQFF.

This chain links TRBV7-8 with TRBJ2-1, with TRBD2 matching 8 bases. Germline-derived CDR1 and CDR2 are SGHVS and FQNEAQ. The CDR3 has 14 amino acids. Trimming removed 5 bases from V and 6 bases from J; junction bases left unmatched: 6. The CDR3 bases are TGTGCCAGCAGCCCAGGGACTAGATTCAATGAGCAGTTCTTC. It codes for CASSPGTRFNEQFF.

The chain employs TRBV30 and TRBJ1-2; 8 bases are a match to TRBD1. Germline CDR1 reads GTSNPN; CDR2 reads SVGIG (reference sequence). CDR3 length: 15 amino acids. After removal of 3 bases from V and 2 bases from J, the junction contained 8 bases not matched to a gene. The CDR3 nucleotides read TGTGCCTGGAGAAAGACAGGGGCCTTGAACTATGGCTACACCTTC. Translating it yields CAWRKTGALNYGYTF.

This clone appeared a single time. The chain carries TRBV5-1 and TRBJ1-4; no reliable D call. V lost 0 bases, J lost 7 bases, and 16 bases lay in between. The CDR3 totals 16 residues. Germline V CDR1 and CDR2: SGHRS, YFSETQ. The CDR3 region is CASSLGVEGLGEKLFF. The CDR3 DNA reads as TGCGCCAGCAGCTTGGGAGTAGAGGGTTTGGGTGAAAAACTGTTTTTT.

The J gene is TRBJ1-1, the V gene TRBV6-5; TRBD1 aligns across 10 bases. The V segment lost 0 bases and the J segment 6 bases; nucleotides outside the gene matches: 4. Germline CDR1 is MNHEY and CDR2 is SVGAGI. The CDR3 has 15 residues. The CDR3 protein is CASSYSRQGAAEAFF. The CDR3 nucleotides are TGTGCCAGCAGTTACTCGAGACAGGGGGCGGCTGAAGCTTTCTTT.

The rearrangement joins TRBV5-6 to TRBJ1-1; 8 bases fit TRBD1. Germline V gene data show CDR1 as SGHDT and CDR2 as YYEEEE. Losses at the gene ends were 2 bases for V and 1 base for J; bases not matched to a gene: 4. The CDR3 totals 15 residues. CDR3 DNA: TGTGCCAGCAGCTTCCGGACAGGGACGAACACTGAAGCTTTCTTT. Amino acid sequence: CASSFRTGTNTEAFF.